The table lists the clone carrying this TCR beta chain with a few counts. Its specificity is not known. The Oncomine TCR Beta short-read assay sequenced DNA from cultured CD4+ T cells. Genomic DNA was drawn out of CD4+ T cells grown in culture. One entry per CDR3 protein results from TCRdb running MiXCR on the PCR reads. The sample records around 20,000 distinct CDR3 sequences, about 45% being singletons. Treatment described: approximately nine-day PBMC culture with coronavirus spike peptide pools or control peptides (ViraFEST assay). This entry belongs to a study of vaccination and CD4 T cells after COVID-19. Overall study context: As control conditions, cultures were given either a CEFX pool serving as positive control, an HIV-1 Nef pool, or no peptide at all.

The CDR3 is 15 residues long. Germline CDR1 LNHDA, CDR2 SQIVND (reference sequence). Trimming took 4 bases from V and 5 from J, leaving 16 bases between them. The sample consisted of cultured CD4+ T cells from blood. This receptor was taken from a human donor with COVID-19. The chain couples TRBV19 to TRBJ2-3; unclear D gene. The CDR3 region has the DNA TGTGCCAGTAGTAGGCAGTTCCCACCCGGAGATACGCAGTATTTT. Protein sequence: CASSRQFPPGDTQYF.